What follows are 23 T cell receptor beta chains derived from one specimen sequenced in a study of cytotoxic CD8 clonotypes in ibrutinib-treated CLL. Here immunoSEQ multiplex PCR was the method, and the copy in TCRdb shows in-frame clones only, minus some. The sample consists of 300,000 or so clones, about 64% of them appearing once. This material consisted of PBMCs, taken after 36 months of ibrutinib treatment. These receptors were obtained from a human donor with chronic lymphocytic leukemia.

This chain joins TRBV7-6 and TRBJ2-1, with D tentatively TRBD2 (6 bases). V was cut by 5 bases and J by 4 bases, with 21 bases left in between. The CDR3 runs to 17 residues. From germline, CDR1 is SGHVS and CDR2 FNYEAQ. Here the CDR3 reads CASSLRPTSSAYNEQFF. For the CDR3, the DNA is TGTGCCAGCAGCCTCCGTCCAACTAGCAGCGCATACAATGAGCAGTTCTTC.

This clone was detected a few times. This rearrangement joins TRBV6-1 to TRBJ1-1; TRBD1 might be the D (6 bases). The germline gives CDR1 MNHNS, CDR2 SASEGT. With 6 bases removed from V and 0 bases from J, the gap between germline ends came to 8 bases. The CDR3 spans 13 residues. The CDR3 sequence: CASRGQMNTEAFF. The DNA of the CDR3 is TGTGCCAGCAGAGGACAGATGAACACTGAAGCTTTCTTT.

The gene calls are TRBV9 and TRBJ2-2, with 11 bases matching TRBD1. This CDR3 is 16 amino acids long. The germline CDR1 and CDR2 sequences are SGDLS and YYNGEE. The V segment lost 0 bases and the J segment 8 bases; nucleotides outside the gene matches: 6. For the CDR3, the DNA is TGTGCCAGCAGCGTAGAGGACAGGGGGCTCGGTGGGGAGCTGTTTTTT. Amino acids: CASSVEDRGLGGELFF.

The rearrangement links TRBV6-5 to TRBJ2-2; unclear D gene. The ends were cut back, 0 bases at V and 7 bases at J, with 9 bases in the middle. This CDR3 is built from 14 residues. CDR1 and CDR2 (germline): MNHEY, SVGAGI. The CDR3 DNA reads as TGTGCCAGCAGTTACTCGAGCGTTTTCGGGGAGCTGTTTTTT. Protein product: CASSYSSVFGELFF.

CDR3 region: CASSLPGLASSEQYF. CDR3 DNA sequence: TGTGCCAGCAGCTTACCGGGACTAGCCTCTTCTGAGCAGTACTTC. The rearrangement links TRBV5-4 to TRBJ2-7; 9 nucleotides match TRBD2. This CDR3 contains 15 residues. The germline V gene encodes CDR1 SGHNT and CDR2 YYREEE (reference sequence). Trimming at V came to 2 bases and at J to 7 bases, leaving 10 bases not matched to a gene.

This clone was observed a few times. V and J are TRBV19 and TRBJ1-2; D is perhaps TRBD1 (6 bases). Trimming left V 10 bases short and J 8 bases short, with 14 bases between. This CDR3 has 11 residues. Germline CDR1 reads LNHDA; CDR2 reads SQIVND (reference sequence). The CDR3 DNA follows: TGTGCCACAATGACAGGTCGGGGCTACACCTTC. It translates to CATMTGRGYTF.

V gene TRBV5-1 combines with J gene TRBJ2-7; 10 bases fit TRBD1. The V gene's germline CDR1 is SGHRS and CDR2 YFSETQ. The ends lost 6 bases at V and 0 bases at J; junction bases unmatched: 9. The CDR3 has 16 amino acids. The CDR3 loop reads CASTAGGQGSSYEQYF. In DNA form, the CDR3 reads TGCGCCAGCACAGCTGGGGGACAGGGGTCCTCCTACGAGCAGTACTTC.

This clone has just one count. The chain is built from TRBV2 and TRBJ1-2; 7 nucleotides match TRBD1. This CDR3 comprises 14 residues. Trimming removed 0 bases from V and 4 bases from J; junction bases left unmatched: 2. Germline-derived CDR1 and CDR2 are SNHLY and FYNNEI. This CDR3 is CASSEADRSYGYTF. In nucleotides, the CDR3 is TGTGCCAGCAGTGAAGCGGACAGGAGCTATGGCTACACCTTC.

This chain links TRBV5-4 with TRBJ1-1, with 7 bases identical to TRBD1. V trimming: 4 bases; J trimming: 5 bases; junction bases outside the gene matches: 8. This CDR3 is built from 14 residues. CDR1 and CDR2 from the germline V gene are SGHNT and YYREEE (reference sequence). In DNA, the CDR3 is TGTGCCAGCAGCGTACCACAGGGGAATACTGAAGCTTTCTTT. It encodes CASSVPQGNTEAFF.

The rearrangement joins TRBV11-2 to TRBJ1-3; D is undetermined. The V gene's germline CDR1 is SGHAT and CDR2 FQNNGV. V lost 3 bases to trimming and J lost 0 bases, with 9 bases between them. This CDR3 region has 15 residues. CDR3 protein: CASSLYRNSGNTIYF. CDR3 DNA: TGTGCCAGCAGCTTGTACCGAAACTCTGGAAACACCATATATTTT.

The chain is built from TRBV28 and TRBJ1-1, with D hard to call. V lost 6 bases and J 3 bases, leaving 14 bases between the germline ends. This CDR3 region has 14 residues. The V gene's germline CDR1 is MDHEN and CDR2 SYDVKM. The CDR3 bases are TGTGCCAGCAGCCTAATTAACGTGGACACTGAAGCTTTCTTT. Translating gives CASSLINVDTEAFF.

The chain couples TRBV11-2 to TRBJ1-6; 7 nucleotides agree with TRBD1. This CDR3 has 17 residues. From germline, CDR1 is SGHAT and CDR2 FQNNGV. V shed 1 base, J shed 9 bases, and the junction held 12 bases outside the gene matches. The CDR3: CASSLATGKIGSSPLHF. The CDR3 DNA reads as TGTGCCAGCAGCTTAGCGACAGGGAAAATAGGTAGTTCACCCCTCCACTTT.

The rearrangement joins TRBV5-6 to TRBJ1-5, with 7 bases identical to TRBD1. CDR1 is SGHDT and CDR2 is YYEEEE in the germline V gene. The CDR3 is 14 residues long. Unmatched junction bases numbered 7, after V lost 3 bases and J lost 7 bases. CDR3 in DNA: TGTGCCAGCAGCTCCGGGCAGGGGGGACAGCCCCAGCATTTT. It is translated as CASSSGQGGQPQHF.

The chain employs TRBV4-1 and TRBJ2-7; a weak D match, TRBD2 (5 bases). This CDR3 comprises 18 residues. Deletions cut 1 base from V and 2 bases from J, with 21 bases between. Germline loops: CDR1 MGHRA, CDR2 YSYEKL. CDR3 nucleotide sequence: TGCGCCAGCAGCCAAGTAATCGTGTTCCGGACTGCAACCTACGAGCAGTACTTC. It is translated as CASSQVIVFRTATYEQYF.

The V and J genes are TRBV6-4 and TRBJ2-1, with 9 bases aligning to TRBD2. Germline V lookup: CDR1 MRHNA, CDR2 SNTAGT. The ends lost 6 bases at V and 3 bases at J; junction bases unmatched: 9. The CDR3 covers 16 residues. The DNA for the CDR3 is TGTGCCAGCAGCCTGAGTAGCGGGAGCGGCTACAATGAGCAGTTCTTC. Translated: CASSLSSGSGYNEQFF.

This clone appeared a few times. The chain employs TRBV19 and TRBJ1-2; no reliable D call. The CDR3 consists of 15 residues. V was shortened by 5 bases and J by 4 bases, with 17 bases between the two germline ends. Germline V CDR1 and CDR2: LNHDA, SQIVND (reference sequence). The CDR3 here is CASSLRLRATYGYTF. The CDR3 nucleotides read TGTGCCAGTAGTTTAAGGTTACGGGCGACCTATGGCTACACCTTC.

The chain uses TRBV4-1 and TRBJ1-2; 7 bases align to TRBD1. V gave up 3 bases and J gave up 3 bases; unmatched junction bases: 7. CDR3 length: 15 amino acids. Germline V gives CDR1 MGHRA, CDR2 YSYEKL. The CDR3 sequence: CASSQPGQVDYGYTF. The CDR3 region has the DNA TGCGCCAGCAGCCAGCCCGGACAGGTGGACTATGGCTACACCTTC.

This rearrangement joins TRBV28 to TRBJ2-7, with D perhaps TRBD2 (5 bases). V was cut by 3 bases and J by 1 base, with 10 bases left in between. Germline V gene data show CDR1 as MDHEN and CDR2 as SYDVKM. The CDR3 runs to 14 residues. The CDR3 spells CASSFPGLSYEQYF. Written as DNA, the CDR3 is TGTGCCAGCAGTTTCCCCGGACTTTCCTACGAGCAGTACTTC.

This chain connects TRBV7-9 to TRBJ1-4; D remains ambiguous. Germline CDR1 is SEHNR and CDR2 is FQNEAQ (reference sequence). With 0 bases removed from V and 2 bases from J, the gap between germline ends came to 7 bases. CDR3 size: 15 residues. The chain's CDR3 is CASSLAEWTNEKLFF. The CDR3 DNA follows: TGTGCCAGCAGCTTAGCGGAATGGACTAATGAAAAACTGTTTTTT.

The chain employs TRBV28 and TRBJ2-3; D may be TRBD2 (6 bases). The CDR3 loop spans 18 amino acids. Trimming cost V 3 bases and J 4 bases, with 23 bases left between them. Germline V gene data show CDR1 as MDHEN and CDR2 as SYDVKM. The CDR3 coding sequence is TGTGCCAGCAGTTTGGGACTCGGGACCCCACCGGGCGCAGATACGCAGTATTTT. Its translation is CASSLGLGTPPGADTQYF.

This clone was observed a single time. The J gene is TRBJ2-7, the V gene TRBV5-5; TRBD2 is a possible D gene (5 bases). Per the germline V gene, CDR1 is SGHKS and CDR2 is YYEKEE (reference sequence). The V and J ends lost 3 bases and 6 bases respectively, with 13 bases between them. This CDR3 is 13 amino acids long. CDR3 sequence reads: CASSSPPLVEQYF. CDR3 DNA: TGTGCCAGCAGCTCGCCCCCACTAGTCGAGCAGTACTTC.

Points on this clone: Different DNA sequences within this sample yield the same CDR3. The V call is TRBV5-1, the J call TRBJ2-7, with unresolved D. Germline values: CDR1 SGHRS, CDR2 YFSETQ. The V gene lost 0 bases and the J gene lost 1 base, with 5 bases spanning the gap. The CDR3 extends over 13 amino acids. CDR3 in DNA: TGCGCCAGCAGCTTGGCCTCGTCCTACGAGCAGTACTTC. Amino acids: CASSLASSYEQYF.

The chain links TRBV28 to TRBJ1-5; D is unclear. The CDR3 contains 10 residues. Trimming cost V 8 bases and J 9 bases, with 8 bases left between them. Germline-derived CDR1 and CDR2 are MDHEN and SYDVKM. The CDR3 is CASGGWPQHF. Here the CDR3 DNA reads TGTGCCAGCGGAGGCTGGCCCCAGCATTTT. The full variable domain, completed using reference TRBV28 and TRBJ1-5, is DVKVTQSSRYLVKRTGEKVFLECVQDMDHENMFWYRQDPGLGLRLIYFSYDVKMKEKGDIPEGYSVSREKKERFSLILESASTNQTSMYLCASGGWPQHFGDGTRLSIL.